These T cell receptor beta chains were read from a single sample in a study of T-cell memory formation after mild COVID-19. One entry per CDR3 protein results from TCRdb running MiXCR on the 5' RACE reads. Altogether 500,000 to 600,000 distinct CDR3 sequences are present, more than 15% being singletons, with the ten largest covering around 12%. Specimen: PBMCs or a T cell subset sorted from them (not recorded which). All receptors come from an adult woman who had mild COVID-19 (a few samples of this study predate the infection). Cell type and time point are not known. CDR3s include the opening cysteine and the closing phenylalanine or tryptophan. The order of the fields is clone size, J gene, D gene, V gene, CDR3 DNA, CDR3 protein. The D gene is left open where the match is weak. Clone size appears in some rows only: once, few, many, or a class for an expanded clone.

. | TRBJ1-3 | . | TRBV5-1 | TGCGCCAGCAGCTTGGGGCAGAACTCTGGAAACACCATATATTTT | CASSLGQNSGNTIYF
few | TRBJ1-2 | TRBD1 | TRBV3-1 | TGTGCCAGCAGCCACCGCGGCTGGACAGGGATGAAAGGCTACACCTTC | CASSHRGWTGMKGYTF
. | TRBJ2-7 | TRBD1 | TRBV25-1 | TGTGCCAGCAGTTCAGCCGGACAGGCGAACTACGAGCAGTACTTC | CASSSAGQANYEQYF
. | TRBJ2-1 | . | TRBV7-3 | TGTGCCAGCAGCTTCCAGGTTCCGGATGAGCAGTTCTTC | CASSFQVPDEQFF
many | TRBJ2-7 | . | TRBV29-1 | TGCAGCGTTGAAAACCCATCTAAAGGCGAGCAGTACTTC | CSVENPSKGEQYF
. | TRBJ2-1 | . | TRBV29-1 | TGCAGCGCCGCGGACTCAATTGAGCAGTTCTTC | CSAADSIEQFF
. | TRBJ2-1 | TRBD2 | TRBV24-1 | TGTGCCACCAGTGACCCGGGGCGGGAGGGCGTCTACAATGAGCAGTTCTTC | CATSDPGREGVYNEQFF
. | TRBJ2-1 | TRBD1 | TRBV7-6 | TGTGCCAGCAGCTTCTGGACAGGGGGTAGCTCCTACAATGAGCAGTTCTTC | CASSFWTGGSSYNEQFF
few | TRBJ2-3 | . | TRBV12-3/TRBV12-4 | TGTGCCAGCAGTTTCACAGGCGGTACAGATACGCAGTATTTT | CASSFTGGTDTQYF
once | TRBJ2-7 | . | TRBV7-6 | TGTGCCAGCAGCCCACCGGACATCCCCTACGAGCAGTACTTC | CASSPPDIPYEQYF
few | TRBJ2-1 | TRBD2 | TRBV25-1 | TGTGCCAGCACTAGCGGGAGTTACAATGAGCAGTTCTTC | CASTSGSYNEQFF
few | TRBJ2-3 | . | TRBV12-3/TRBV12-4 | TGTGCCAGCAGTACGCCGGGAGCCACAGATACGCAGTATTTT | CASSTPGATDTQYF
few | TRBJ2-7 | . | TRBV6-1 | TGTGCCAGCAGTGGAGCCGAGAGGGGTTCGTACGAGCAGTACTTC | CASSGAERGSYEQYF
. | TRBJ2-5 | . | TRBV6-5 | TGTGCCAGCAGTATTAGCTTCCTGGAGACCCAGTACTTC | CASSISFLETQYF
few | TRBJ2-2 | . | TRBV19 | TGTGCCAGTAGTGTCGGGGTTGGGACCGGGGAGCTGTTTTTT | CASSVGVGTGELFF
. | TRBJ2-1 | TRBD2 | TRBV4-2 | TGTGCCAGCAGCCGGTCAGCGGGGGGCTCCTACAATGAGCAGTTCTTC | CASSRSAGGSYNEQFF
. | TRBJ2-7 | . | TRBV5-5 | TGTGCCAGCAGCTTCGGGTCTACGATTTCCGGGCAGTACTTC | CASSFGSTISGQYF
few | TRBJ2-5 | TRBD2 | TRBV29-1 | TGCAGCGTTGACGGGAGGACGGAGGCCCAGTACTTC | CSVDGRTEAQYF
. | TRBJ1-2 | TRBD1 | TRBV6-5 | TGTGCCAGCAGGCCCCCTGGACAGGGGGCGCAAGGCTACACCTTC | CASRPPGQGAQGYTF
few | TRBJ1-2 | . | TRBV6-5 | TGTGCCAGCAGTCCCCAGGCAGGAGTCCTCAGCTATGGCTACACCTTC | CASSPQAGVLSYGYTF
few | TRBJ2-2 | . | TRBV20-1 | TGCAGTGCTAGAAAGGGGAACACCGGGGAGCTGTTTTTT | CSARKGNTGELFF
few | TRBJ1-1 | . | TRBV21-1 | TGTGCCAGCAGCAAAAAGGTCTGGACAGGACACAAAGCTTTCTTT | CASSKKVWTGHKAFF